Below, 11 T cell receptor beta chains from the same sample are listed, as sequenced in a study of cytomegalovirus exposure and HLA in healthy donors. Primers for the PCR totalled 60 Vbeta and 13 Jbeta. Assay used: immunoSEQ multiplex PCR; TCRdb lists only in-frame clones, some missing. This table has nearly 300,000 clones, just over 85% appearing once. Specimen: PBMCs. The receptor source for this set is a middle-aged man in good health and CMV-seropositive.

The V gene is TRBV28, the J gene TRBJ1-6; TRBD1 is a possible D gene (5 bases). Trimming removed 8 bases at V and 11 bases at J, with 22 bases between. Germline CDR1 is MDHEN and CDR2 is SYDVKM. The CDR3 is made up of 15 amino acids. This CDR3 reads CASHVGRENDPPLHF. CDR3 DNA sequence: TGTGCCAGCCATGTAGGCAGGGAAAACGATCCACCCCTCCACTTT.

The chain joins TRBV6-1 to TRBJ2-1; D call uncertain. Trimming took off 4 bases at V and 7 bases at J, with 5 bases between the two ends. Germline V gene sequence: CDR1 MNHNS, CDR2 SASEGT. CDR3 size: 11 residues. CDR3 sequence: CASSGLNEQFF. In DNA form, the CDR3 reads TGTGCCAGCAGTGGACTGAATGAGCAGTTCTTC.

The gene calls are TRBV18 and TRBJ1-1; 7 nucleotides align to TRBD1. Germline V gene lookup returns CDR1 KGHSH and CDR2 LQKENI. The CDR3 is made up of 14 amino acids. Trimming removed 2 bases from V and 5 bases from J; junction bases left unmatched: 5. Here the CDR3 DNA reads TGTGCCAGCTCACCAAGAGGGGGCGGTACTGAAGCTTTCTTT. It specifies CASSPRGGGTEAFF.

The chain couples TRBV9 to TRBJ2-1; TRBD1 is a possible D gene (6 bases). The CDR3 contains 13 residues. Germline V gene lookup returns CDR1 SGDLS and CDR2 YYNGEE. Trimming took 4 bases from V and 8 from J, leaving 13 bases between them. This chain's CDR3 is CASSLQGSYEQFF. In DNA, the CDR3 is TGTGCCAGCAGCTTACAGGGAAGTTATGAGCAGTTCTTC.

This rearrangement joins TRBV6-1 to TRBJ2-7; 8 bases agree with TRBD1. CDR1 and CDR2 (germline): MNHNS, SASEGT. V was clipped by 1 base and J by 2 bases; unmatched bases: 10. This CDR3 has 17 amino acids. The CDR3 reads CASSEGRDRRPPYEQYF. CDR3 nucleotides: TGTGCCAGCAGTGAAGGGCGGGACAGGCGGCCCCCCTACGAGCAGTACTTC.

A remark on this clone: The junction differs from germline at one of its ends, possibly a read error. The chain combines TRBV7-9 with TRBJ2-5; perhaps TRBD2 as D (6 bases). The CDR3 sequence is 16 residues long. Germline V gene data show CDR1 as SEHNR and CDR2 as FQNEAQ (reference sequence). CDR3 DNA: TGTTCCAGCAGCCAATCGGTCCGGGGGATCCAAGAGACCCAGTACTTC. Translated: CSSSQSVRGIQETQYF. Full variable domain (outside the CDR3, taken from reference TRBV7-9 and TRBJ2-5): DTGVSQNPRHKITKRGQNVTFRCDPISEHNRLYWYRQTLGQGPEFLTYFQNEAQLEKSRLLSDRFSAERPKGSFSTLEIQRTEQGDSAMYLCSSSQSVRGIQETQYFGPGTRLLVL.

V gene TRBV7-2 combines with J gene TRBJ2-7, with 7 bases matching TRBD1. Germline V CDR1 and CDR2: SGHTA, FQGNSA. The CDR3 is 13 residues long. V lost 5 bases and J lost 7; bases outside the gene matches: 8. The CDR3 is CASSLTGEGEQYF. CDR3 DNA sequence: TGTGCCAGCAGCCTTACAGGGGAAGGAGAGCAGTACTTC.

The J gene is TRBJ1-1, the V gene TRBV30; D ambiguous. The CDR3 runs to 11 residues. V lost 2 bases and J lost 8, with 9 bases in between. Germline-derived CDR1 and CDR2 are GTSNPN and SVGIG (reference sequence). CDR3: CAWSLSSEAFF. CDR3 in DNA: TGTGCCTGGAGTCTCTCCTCCGAAGCTTTCTTT.

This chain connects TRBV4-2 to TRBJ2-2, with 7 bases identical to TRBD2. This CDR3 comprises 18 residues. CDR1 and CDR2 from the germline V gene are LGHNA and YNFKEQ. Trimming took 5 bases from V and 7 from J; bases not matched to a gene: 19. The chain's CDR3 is CASSSTNGWEGLSGELFF. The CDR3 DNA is TGTGCCAGCAGCTCGACCAACGGGTGGGAGGGCCTCAGCGGGGAGCTGTTTTTT.

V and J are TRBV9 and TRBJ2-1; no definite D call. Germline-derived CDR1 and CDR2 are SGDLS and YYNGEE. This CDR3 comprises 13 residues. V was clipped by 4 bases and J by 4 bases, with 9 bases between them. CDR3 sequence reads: CASSLSGYNEQFF. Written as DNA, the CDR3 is TGTGCCAGCAGCCTATCGGGTTACAATGAGCAGTTCTTC.

CDR3 bases: TGTGCCAGCAGTGAATGGGCGACTAGCGGGAGGGCCAATTACGAGCAGTACTTC. Protein product: CASSEWATSGRANYEQYF. J is TRBJ2-7 and V is TRBV2; TRBD2 aligns across 14 bases. Per germline, CDR1 SNHLY and CDR2 FYNNEI. The CDR3 sequence is 18 residues long. Trimming cost V 2 bases and J 4 bases; bases outside gene matches: 10.